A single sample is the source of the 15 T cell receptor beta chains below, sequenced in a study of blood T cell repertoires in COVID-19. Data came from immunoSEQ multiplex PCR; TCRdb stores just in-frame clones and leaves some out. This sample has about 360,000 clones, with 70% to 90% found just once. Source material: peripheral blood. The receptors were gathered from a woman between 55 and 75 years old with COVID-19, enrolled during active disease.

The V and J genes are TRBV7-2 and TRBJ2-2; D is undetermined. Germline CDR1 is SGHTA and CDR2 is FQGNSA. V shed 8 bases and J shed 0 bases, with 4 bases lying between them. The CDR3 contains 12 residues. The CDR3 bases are TGTGCCAGCCCCGCGAACACCGGGGAGCTGTTTTTT. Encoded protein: CASPANTGELFF.

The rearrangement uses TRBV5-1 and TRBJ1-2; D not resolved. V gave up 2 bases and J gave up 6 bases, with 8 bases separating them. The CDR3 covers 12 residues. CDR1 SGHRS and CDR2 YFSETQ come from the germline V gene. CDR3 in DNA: TGCGCCAGCAGCTTACCTTCTAATGGCTACACCTTC. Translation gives CASSLPSNGYTF. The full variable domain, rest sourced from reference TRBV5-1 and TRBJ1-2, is KAGVTQTPRYLIKTRGQQVTLSCSPISGHRSVSWYQQTPGQGLQFLFEYFSETQRNKGNFPGRFSGRQFSNSRSEMNVSTLELGDSALYLCASSLPSNGYTFGSGTRLTVV.

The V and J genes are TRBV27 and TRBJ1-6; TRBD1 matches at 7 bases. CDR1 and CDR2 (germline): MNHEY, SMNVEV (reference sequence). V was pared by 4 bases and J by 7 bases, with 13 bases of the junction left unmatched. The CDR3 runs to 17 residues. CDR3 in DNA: TGTGCCAGCAGTTCCTATTGGGACAGCTCAGGGAATTCACCCCTCCACTTT. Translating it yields CASSSYWDSSGNSPLHF.

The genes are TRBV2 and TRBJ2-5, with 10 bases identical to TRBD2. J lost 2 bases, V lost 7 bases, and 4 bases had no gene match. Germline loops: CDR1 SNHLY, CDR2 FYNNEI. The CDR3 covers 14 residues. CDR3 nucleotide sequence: TGTGCCAGCAATGGACTAGCGGCTCAAGAGACCCAGTACTTC. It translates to CASNGLAAQETQYF. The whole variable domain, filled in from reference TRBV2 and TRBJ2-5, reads EPEVTQTPSHQVTQMGQEVILRCVPISNHLYFYWYRQILGQKVEFLVSFYNNEISEKSEIFDDQFSVERPDGSNFTLKIRSTKLEDSAMYFCASNGLAAQETQYFGPGTRLLVL.

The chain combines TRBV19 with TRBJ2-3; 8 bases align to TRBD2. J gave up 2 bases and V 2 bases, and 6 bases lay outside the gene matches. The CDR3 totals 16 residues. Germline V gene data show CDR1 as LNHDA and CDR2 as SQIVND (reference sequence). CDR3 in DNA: TGTGCCAGTAGTATATTTGGGACTAGAGCCACAGATACGCAGTATTTT. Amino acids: CASSIFGTRATDTQYF.

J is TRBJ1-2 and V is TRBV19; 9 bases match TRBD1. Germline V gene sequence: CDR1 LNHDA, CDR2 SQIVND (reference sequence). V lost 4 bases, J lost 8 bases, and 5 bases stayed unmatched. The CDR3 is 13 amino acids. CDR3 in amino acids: CASSTDRGRGYTF. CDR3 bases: TGTGCCAGTAGTACGGACAGGGGACGGGGCTACACCTTC.

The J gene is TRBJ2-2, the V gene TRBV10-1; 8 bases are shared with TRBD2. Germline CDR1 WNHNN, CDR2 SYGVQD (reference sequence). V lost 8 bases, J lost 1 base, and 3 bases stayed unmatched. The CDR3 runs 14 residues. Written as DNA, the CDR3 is TGCGCCAGCGGGAGCGGGGGGAACACCGGGGAGCTGTTTTTT. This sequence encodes CASGSGGNTGELFF.

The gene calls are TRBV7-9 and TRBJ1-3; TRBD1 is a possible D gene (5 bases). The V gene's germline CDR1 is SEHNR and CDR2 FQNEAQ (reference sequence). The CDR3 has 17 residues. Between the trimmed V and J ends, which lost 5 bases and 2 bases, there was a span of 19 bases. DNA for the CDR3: TGTGCCAGCAGCCGAACTGGGGCTGGGATGGCTGGAAACACCATATATTTT. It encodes CASSRTGAGMAGNTIYF.

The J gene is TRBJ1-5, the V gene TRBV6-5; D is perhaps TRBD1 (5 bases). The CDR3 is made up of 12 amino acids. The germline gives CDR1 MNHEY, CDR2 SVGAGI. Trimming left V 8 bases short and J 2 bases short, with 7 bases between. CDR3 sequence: CASGGGNQPQHF. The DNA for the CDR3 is TGTGCCAGCGGGGGGGGCAATCAGCCCCAGCATTTT.

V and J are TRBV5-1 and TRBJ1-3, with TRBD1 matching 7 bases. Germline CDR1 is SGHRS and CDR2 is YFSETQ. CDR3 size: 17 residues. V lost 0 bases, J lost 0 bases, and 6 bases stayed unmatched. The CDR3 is CASSLGRQGLSGNTIYF. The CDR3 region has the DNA TGCGCCAGCAGCTTGGGAAGACAGGGACTCTCTGGAAACACCATATATTTT.

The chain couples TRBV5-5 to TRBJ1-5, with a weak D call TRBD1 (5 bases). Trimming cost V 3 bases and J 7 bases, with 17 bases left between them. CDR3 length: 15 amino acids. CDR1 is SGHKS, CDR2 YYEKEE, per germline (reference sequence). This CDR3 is CASSSTVPSGQPQHF. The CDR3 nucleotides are TGTGCCAGCAGCTCGACAGTGCCTAGCGGGCAGCCCCAGCATTTT. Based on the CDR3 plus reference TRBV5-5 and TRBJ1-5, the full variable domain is DAGVTQSPTHLIKTRGQQVTLRCSPISGHKSVSWYQQVLGQGPQFIFQYYEKEERGRGNFPDRFSARQFPNYSSELNVNALLLGDSALYLCASSSTVPSGQPQHFGDGTRLSIL.

The CDR3 sequence is CASSPRQGNYGYTF. The CDR3 DNA is TGTGCCAGCAGCCCAAGACAGGGAAACTATGGCTACACCTTC. V and J are TRBV14 and TRBJ1-2; 7 nucleotides match TRBD1. The CDR3 contains 14 residues. V shed 4 bases, J shed 2 bases, and the junction held 4 bases outside the gene matches. The V gene's germline CDR1 is SGHDN and CDR2 FVKESK.

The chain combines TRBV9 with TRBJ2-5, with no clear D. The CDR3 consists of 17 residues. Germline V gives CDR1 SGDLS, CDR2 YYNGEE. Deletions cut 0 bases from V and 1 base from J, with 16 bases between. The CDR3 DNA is TGTGCCAGCAGCGTAGCGTCCGCAGTGCCCCTCCAAGAGACCCAGTACTTC. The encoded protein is CASSVASAVPLQETQYF.

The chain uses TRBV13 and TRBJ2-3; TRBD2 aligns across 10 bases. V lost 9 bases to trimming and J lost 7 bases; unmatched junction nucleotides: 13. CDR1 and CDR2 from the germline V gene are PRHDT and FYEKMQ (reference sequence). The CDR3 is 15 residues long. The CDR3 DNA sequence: TGTGCCAGTGCCCGGGATGCTAGCGGGGGAAATACGCAGTATTTT. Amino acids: CASARDASGGNTQYF. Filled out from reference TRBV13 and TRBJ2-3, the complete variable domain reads AAGVIQSPRHLIKEKRETATLKCYPIPRHDTVYWYQQGPGQDPQFLISFYEKMQSDKGSIPDRFSAQQFSDYHSELNMSSLELGDSALYFCASARDASGGNTQYFGPGTRLTVL.

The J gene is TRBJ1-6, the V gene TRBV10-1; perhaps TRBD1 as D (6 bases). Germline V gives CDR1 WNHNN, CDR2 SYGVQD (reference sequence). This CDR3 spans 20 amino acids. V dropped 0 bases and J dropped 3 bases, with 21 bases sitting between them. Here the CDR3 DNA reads TGCGCCAGCAGTGAGTCGACAGGATTGGTAGGGGTGTTCTATAATTCACCCCTCCACTTT. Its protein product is CASSESTGLVGVFYNSPLHF.